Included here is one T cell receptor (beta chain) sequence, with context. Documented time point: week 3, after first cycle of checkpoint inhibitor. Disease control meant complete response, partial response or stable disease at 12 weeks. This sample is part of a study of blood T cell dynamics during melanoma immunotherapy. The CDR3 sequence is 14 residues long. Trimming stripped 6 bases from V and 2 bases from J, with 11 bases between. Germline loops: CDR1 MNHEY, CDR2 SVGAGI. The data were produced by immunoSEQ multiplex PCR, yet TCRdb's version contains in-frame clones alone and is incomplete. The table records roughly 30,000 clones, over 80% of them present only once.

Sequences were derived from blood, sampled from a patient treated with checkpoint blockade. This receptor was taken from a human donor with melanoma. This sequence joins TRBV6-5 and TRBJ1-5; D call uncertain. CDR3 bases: TGTGCCAGCAGGGCTGGTTTTGGCAATCAGCCCCAGCATTTT. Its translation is CASRAGFGNQPQHF.